These T cell receptor beta chains were read from a single sample in a study of blood T cells in healthy people across ages. TCRdb re-analysed the 5' RACE reads in MiXCR, keeping a single row per CDR3 protein. The sample carries some 710,000 distinct CDR3 sequences, about 20% recorded once. The specimen was blood. These receptors all stem from a man aged 70-80 years in good health. CDR3s include the opening cysteine and the closing phenylalanine or tryptophan. The D gene is left open where the match is weak. The listing skips clone size in some rows; elsewhere it reads once, few, many or a size class.

J,size,D,V,CDR3,DNA
TRBJ1-5,NA,NA,TRBV5-1,CASSPPGSTDTQHF,TGCGCCAGCAGCCCCCCCGGTAGTACAGATACGCAGCATTTT
TRBJ1-1,few,NA,TRBV20-1,CSTLGGGNTEAFF,TGCAGTACCCTCGGGGGGGGGAACACTGAAGCTTTCTTT
TRBJ1-5,NA,TRBD1,TRBV19,CASSTGTEKHF,TGTGCCAGTAGTACCGGGACAGAGAAGCATTTT
TRBJ2-5,NA,NA,TRBV20-1,CSARSPGETQYF,TGCAGTGCTAGAAGCCCTGGAGAGACCCAGTACTTC
TRBJ1-4,few,NA,TRBV7-9,CASSPDGGALNEKLFF,TGTGCCAGCAGCCCTGACGGGGGGGCGCTGAATGAAAAACTGTTTTTT
TRBJ2-3,few,TRBD1,TRBV12-3/TRBV12-4,CASSLGQGNSDTQYF,TGTGCCAGCAGTTTAGGACAGGGGAATTCGGATACGCAGTATTTT
TRBJ2-1,NA,TRBD2,TRBV10-3,CAISDGDYHNEQFF,TGTGCCATCAGTGACGGGGACTATCACAATGAGCAGTTCTTC
TRBJ2-1,NA,NA,TRBV5-1,CASSSASSSYNEQFF,TGCGCCAGCAGCTCGGCGTCAAGCTCCTACAATGAGCAGTTCTTC
TRBJ1-4,NA,NA,TRBV18,CASSRDGDGSEKLFF,TGTGCCAGCTCCCGCGACGGCGACGGAAGCGAAAAACTGTTTTTT
TRBJ1-2,few,TRBD1,TRBV11-2,CASSFRGTGNYGYTF,TGTGCCAGCAGCTTTCGCGGGACAGGGAACTATGGCTACACCTTC
TRBJ2-4,NA,NA,TRBV7-2,CASSPPVAKNIQYF,TGTGCCAGCAGCCCTCCGGTAGCCAAAAACATTCAGTACTTC
TRBJ2-7,few,NA,TRBV3-1,CASSQGRPYEQYF,TGTGCCAGCAGCCAAGGTAGGCCCTACGAGCAGTACTTC
TRBJ1-2,NA,TRBD1,TRBV6-2/TRBV6-3,CAGRGGASYGYTF,TGTGCCGGAAGAGGGGGCGCTAGCTATGGCTACACCTTC
TRBJ2-1,NA,TRBD1,TRBV2,CASGPGQPYNEQFF,TGTGCCAGCGGTCCGGGACAGCCATACAATGAGCAGTTCTTC
TRBJ1-5,NA,TRBD1,TRBV7-6,CASSLGRGPSNQPQHF,TGTGCCAGCAGCTTAGGTAGGGGGCCCAGCAATCAGCCCCAGCATTTT
TRBJ2-2,few,TRBD1,TRBV2,CATRGQGNTGELFF,TGTGCCACCCGGGGACAGGGGAACACCGGGGAGCTGTTTTTT
TRBJ2-6,few,NA,TRBV21-1,CAFQGTSGANVLTF,TGTGCCTTCCAAGGAACCTCTGGGGCCAACGTCCTGACTTTC
TRBJ1-5,few,NA,TRBV6-6,CASSQIPGQQFSNQPQHF,TGTGCCAGCAGCCAAATCCCGGGACAACAATTTAGCAATCAGCCCCAGCATTTT
TRBJ1-1,few,NA,TRBV29-1,CSIALLGAGTEAFF,TGCAGCATCGCCCTCTTAGGCGCGGGGACTGAAGCTTTCTTT
TRBJ2-5,few,TRBD1,TRBV7-2,CASNFGQVQETQYF,TGTGCCAGCAACTTCGGACAGGTTCAAGAGACCCAGTACTTC
TRBJ2-1,NA,NA,TRBV14,CASSPTGLGGQFF,TGTGCCAGCAGCCCGACAGGACTAGGTGGGCAGTTCTTC
TRBJ2-1,few,TRBD2,TRBV10-3,CAISGQLAGSSSYNEQFF,TGTGCCATCAGTGGTCAACTAGCGGGCTCCAGCTCCTACAATGAGCAGTTCTTC